This T cell receptor beta chain is drawn from a study of T-cell memory formation after mild COVID-19. Across the study: There were largely donor-specific TCR clusters.

Concerning this clonotype itself: Its antigen is unidentified.

General study findings and limits: The study detected some responding clones in pre-infection memory, suggesting cross-reactive memory joined. Mainly in CM and EM were contracting CD4+ clones; CD8+ were in EMRA.

TCRdb independently ran MiXCR on the 5' RACE reads; one entry per CDR3 protein. The sample lists a few hundred thousand distinct CDR3 sequences; 27% were seen once. The V gene end was trimmed by 8 bases and the J gene end by 0 bases; junction bases not matched to a gene: 5. The CDR3 contains 14 residues. Germline lookup yields CDR1 SQVTM and CDR2 ANQGSEA. The sample was PBMCs or a T cell subset sorted from them (not recorded which). This TCR derives from an adult woman who had mild COVID-19 (a few samples of this study predate the infection). Cell type and time point are not known. The V call is TRBV29-1, the J call TRBJ2-7; 12 bases are a match to TRBD2. CDR3 in DNA: TGCAGCATTCCGACTAGCGGGGGCTCCTACGAGCAGTACTTC. It translates to CSIPTSGGSYEQYF.